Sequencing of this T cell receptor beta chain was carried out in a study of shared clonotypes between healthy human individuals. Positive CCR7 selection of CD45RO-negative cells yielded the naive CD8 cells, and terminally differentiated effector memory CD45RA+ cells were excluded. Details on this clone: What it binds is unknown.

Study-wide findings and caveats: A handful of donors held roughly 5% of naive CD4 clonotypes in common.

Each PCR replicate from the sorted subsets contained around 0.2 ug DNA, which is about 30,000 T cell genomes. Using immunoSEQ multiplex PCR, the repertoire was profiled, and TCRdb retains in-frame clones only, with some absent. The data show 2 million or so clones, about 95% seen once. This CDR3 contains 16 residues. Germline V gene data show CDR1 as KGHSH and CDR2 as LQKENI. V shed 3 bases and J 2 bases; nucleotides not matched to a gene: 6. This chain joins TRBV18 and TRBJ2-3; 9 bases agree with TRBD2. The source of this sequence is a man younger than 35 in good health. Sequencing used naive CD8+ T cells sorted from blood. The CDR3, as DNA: TGTGCCAGCTCACCGGGGACTAGCAGGCTCACAGATACGCAGTATTTT. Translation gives CASSPGTSRLTDTQYF.